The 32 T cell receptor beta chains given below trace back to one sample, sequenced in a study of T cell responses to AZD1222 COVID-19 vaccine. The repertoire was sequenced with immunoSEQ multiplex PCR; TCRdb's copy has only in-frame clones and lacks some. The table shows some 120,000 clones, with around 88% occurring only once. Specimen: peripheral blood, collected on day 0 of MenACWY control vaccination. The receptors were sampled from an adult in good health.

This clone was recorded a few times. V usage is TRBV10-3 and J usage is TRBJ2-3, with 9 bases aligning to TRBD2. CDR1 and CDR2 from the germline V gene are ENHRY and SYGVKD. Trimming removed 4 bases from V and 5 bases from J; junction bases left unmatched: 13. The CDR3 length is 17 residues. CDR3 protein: CAISGRREGRSEDTQYF. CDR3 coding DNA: TGTGCCATCAGTGGCCGGCGGGAGGGCCGTAGTGAAGATACGCAGTATTTT.

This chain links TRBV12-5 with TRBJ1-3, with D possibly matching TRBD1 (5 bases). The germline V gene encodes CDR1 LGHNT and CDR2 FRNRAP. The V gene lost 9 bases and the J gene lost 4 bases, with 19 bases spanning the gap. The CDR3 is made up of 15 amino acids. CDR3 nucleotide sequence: TGTGCTAGCACAAATACCAAGGGGTTGGGAAACACCATATATTTT. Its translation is CASTNTKGLGNTIYF.

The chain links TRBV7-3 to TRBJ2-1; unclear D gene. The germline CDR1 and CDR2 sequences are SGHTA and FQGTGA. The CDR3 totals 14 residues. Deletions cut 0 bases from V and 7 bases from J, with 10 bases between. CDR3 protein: CASSLTYLGNEQFF. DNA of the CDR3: TGTGCCAGCAGCTTAACTTACTTGGGGAATGAGCAGTTCTTC.

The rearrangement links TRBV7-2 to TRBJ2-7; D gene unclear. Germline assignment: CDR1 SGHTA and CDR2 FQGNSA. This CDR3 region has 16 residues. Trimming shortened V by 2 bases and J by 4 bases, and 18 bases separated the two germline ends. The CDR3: CASSLTQRKEKYEQYF. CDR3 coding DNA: TGTGCCAGCAGCTTAACACAAAGGAAAGAAAAATACGAGCAGTACTTC.

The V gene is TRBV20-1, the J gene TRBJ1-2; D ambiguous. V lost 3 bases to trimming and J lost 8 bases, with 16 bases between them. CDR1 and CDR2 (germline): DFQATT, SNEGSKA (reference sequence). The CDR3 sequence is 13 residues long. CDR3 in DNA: TGCAGTGCTAGTATACCCGGGGTTACGGGCTACACCTTC. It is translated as CSASIPGVTGYTF.

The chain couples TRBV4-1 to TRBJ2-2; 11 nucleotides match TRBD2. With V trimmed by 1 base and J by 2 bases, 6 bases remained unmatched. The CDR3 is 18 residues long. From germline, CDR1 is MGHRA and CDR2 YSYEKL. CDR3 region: CASSQGMLAGGNTGELFF. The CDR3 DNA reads TGCGCCAGCAGCCAAGGGATGCTAGCGGGAGGTAACACCGGGGAGCTGTTTTTT.

The CDR3 DNA is TGTGCCAGCAGCGTAGGAATCCGCGCAGTTGCGGGAGGGTTAGCAAATGAGCAGTTCTTC. This encodes CASSVGIRAVAGGLANEQFF. The genes are TRBV9 and TRBJ2-1, with 9 nucleotides matching TRBD2. J lost 7 bases, V lost 0 bases, and 20 bases had no gene match. CDR3 length: 20 residues. The germline CDR1 and CDR2 sequences are SGDLS and YYNGEE.

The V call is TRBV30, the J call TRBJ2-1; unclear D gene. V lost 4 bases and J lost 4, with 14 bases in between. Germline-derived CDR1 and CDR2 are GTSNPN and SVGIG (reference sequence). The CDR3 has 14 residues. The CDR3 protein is CAWNLGLSYNEQFF. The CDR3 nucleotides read TGTGCCTGGAATTTGGGGTTATCATACAATGAGCAGTTCTTC. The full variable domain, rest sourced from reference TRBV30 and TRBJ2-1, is SQTIHQWPATLVQPVGSPLSLECTVEGTSNPNLYWYRQAAGRGLQLLFYSVGIGQISSEVPQNLSASRPQDRQFILSSKKLLLSDSGFYLCAWNLGLSYNEQFFGPGTRLTVL.

For the CDR3, the DNA is TGCGCCAGCAGCTTTGGCCCAACAGGGGCGGGCAATCAGCCCCAGCATTTT. It is translated as CASSFGPTGAGNQPQHF. The V call is TRBV5-1, the J call TRBJ1-5, with 7 bases fitting TRBD1. Germline CDR1 SGHRS, CDR2 YFSETQ. Losses at the gene ends were 2 bases for V and 2 bases for J; bases not matched to a gene: 10. CDR3 length: 17 amino acids.

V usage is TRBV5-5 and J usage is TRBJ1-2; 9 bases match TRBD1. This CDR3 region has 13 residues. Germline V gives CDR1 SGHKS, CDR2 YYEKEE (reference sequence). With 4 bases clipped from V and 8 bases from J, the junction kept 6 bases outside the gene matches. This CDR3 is CASSLWTGEGYTF. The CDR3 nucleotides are TGTGCCAGCAGCCTCTGGACAGGGGAGGGCTACACCTTC.

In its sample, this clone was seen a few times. The CDR3 DNA follows: TGTGCCAGCAGCCCGCGTGGAGGACAGCGACAATATGGCTACACCTTC. Protein product: CASSPRGGQRQYGYTF. The chain joins TRBV4-2 to TRBJ1-2; possibly TRBD1 for D (6 bases). The CDR3 runs to 16 residues. Germline CDR1 is LGHNA and CDR2 is YNFKEQ. Trimming took 4 bases from V and 5 from J, leaving 20 bases between them.

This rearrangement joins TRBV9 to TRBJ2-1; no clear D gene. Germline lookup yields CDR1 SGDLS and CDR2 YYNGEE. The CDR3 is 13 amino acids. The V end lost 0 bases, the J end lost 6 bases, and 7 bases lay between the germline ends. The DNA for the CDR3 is TGTGCCAGCAGCGTAGAAGATAGCAATGAGCAGTTCTTC. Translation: CASSVEDSNEQFF.

The CDR3 spells CASRLSGGSYEQYF. As DNA, the CDR3 is TGTGCCAGCAGGTTGAGCGGGGGCTCCTACGAGCAGTACTTC. The chain recombines TRBV5-6 with TRBJ2-7; 8 nucleotides agree with TRBD2. V dropped 5 bases and J dropped 0; count of bases not matched to a gene: 4. The CDR3 extends over 14 amino acids. Germline lookup yields CDR1 SGHDT and CDR2 YYEEEE.

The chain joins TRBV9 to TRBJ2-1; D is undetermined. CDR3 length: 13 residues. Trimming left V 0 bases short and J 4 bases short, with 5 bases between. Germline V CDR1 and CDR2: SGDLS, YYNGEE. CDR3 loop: CASSVVAYNEQFF. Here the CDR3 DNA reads TGTGCCAGCAGCGTAGTGGCGTACAATGAGCAGTTCTTC. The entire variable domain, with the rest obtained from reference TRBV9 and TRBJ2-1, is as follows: DSGVTQTPKHLITATGQRVTLRCSPRSGDLSVYWYQQSLDQGLQFLIQYYNGEERAKGNILERFSAQQFPDLHSELNLSSLELGDSALYFCASSVVAYNEQFFGPGTRLTVL.

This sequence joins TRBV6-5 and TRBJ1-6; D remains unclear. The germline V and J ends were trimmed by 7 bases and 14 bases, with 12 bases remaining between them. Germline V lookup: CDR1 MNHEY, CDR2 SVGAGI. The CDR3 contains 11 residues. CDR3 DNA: TGTGCCAGCATCCTAAGGAACACCCTCCACTTT. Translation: CASILRNTLHF.

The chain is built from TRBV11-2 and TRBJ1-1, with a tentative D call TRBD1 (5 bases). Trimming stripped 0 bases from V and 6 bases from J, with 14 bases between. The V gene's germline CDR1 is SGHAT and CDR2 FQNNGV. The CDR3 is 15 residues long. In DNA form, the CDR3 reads TGTGCCAGCAGCTTAGAGCCAGGGATTGCCGCTGAAGCTTTCTTT. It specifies CASSLEPGIAAEAFF.

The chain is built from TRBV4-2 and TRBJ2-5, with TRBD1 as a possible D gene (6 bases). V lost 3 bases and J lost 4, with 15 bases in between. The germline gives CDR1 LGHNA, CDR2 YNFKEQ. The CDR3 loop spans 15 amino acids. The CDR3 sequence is CASSHSGQTRETQYF. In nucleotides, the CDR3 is TGTGCCAGCAGCCACTCTGGACAGACACGAGAGACCCAGTACTTC.

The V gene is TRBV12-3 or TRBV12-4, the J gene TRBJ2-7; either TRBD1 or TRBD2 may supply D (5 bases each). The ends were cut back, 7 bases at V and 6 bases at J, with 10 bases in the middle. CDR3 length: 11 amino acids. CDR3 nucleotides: TGTGCCAGCAAAAAGGGGAGCGAGCAGTACTTC. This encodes CASKKGSEQYF.

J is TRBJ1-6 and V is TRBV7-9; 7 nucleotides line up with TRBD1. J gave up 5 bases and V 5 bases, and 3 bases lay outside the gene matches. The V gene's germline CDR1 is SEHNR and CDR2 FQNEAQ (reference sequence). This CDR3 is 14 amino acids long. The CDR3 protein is CASSAGQDNSPLHF. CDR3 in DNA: TGTGCCAGCAGCGCTGGACAGGATAATTCACCCCTCCACTTT.

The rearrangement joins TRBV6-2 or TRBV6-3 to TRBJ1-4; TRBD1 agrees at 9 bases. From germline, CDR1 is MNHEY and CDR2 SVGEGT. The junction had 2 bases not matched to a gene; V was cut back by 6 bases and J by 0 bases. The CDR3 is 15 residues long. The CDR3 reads CASSWTGATNEKLFF. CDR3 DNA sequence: TGTGCCAGCAGCTGGACAGGGGCAACTAATGAAAAACTGTTTTTT.

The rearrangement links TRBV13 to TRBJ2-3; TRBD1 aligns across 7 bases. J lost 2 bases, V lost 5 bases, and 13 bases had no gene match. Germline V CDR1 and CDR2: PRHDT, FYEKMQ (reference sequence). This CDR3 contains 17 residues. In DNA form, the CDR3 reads TGTGCCAGCAGCCCCCCGACAGAACAGGGGTACACAGATACGCAGTATTTT. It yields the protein CASSPPTEQGYTDTQYF.

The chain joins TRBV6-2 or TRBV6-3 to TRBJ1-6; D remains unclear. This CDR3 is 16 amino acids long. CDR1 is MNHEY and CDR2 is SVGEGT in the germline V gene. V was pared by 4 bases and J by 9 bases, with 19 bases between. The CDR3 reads CASSFTDGLNGSPLHF. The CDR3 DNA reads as TGTGCCAGCAGTTTCACGGACGGACTCAACGGTTCACCCCTCCACTTT.

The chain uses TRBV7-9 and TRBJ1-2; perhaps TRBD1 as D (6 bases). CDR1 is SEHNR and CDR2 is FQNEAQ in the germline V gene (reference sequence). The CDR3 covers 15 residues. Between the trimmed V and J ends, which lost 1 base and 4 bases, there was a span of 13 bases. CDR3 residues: CASSLGRQGFYGYTF. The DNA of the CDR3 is TGTGCCAGCAGCTTAGGCCGTCAGGGGTTCTATGGCTACACCTTC. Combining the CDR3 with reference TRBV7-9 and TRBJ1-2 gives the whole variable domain DTGVSQNPRHKITKRGQNVTFRCDPISEHNRLYWYRQTLGQGPEFLTYFQNEAQLEKSRLLSDRFSAERPKGSFSTLEIQRTEQGDSAMYLCASSLGRQGFYGYTFGSGTRLTVV.

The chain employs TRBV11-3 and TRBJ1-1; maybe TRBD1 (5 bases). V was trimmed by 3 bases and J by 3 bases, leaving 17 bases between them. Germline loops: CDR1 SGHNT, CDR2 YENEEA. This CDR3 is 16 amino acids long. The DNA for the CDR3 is TGTGCCAGCAGCTTGGGGGTAGCGAACGGTTACACTGAAGCTTTCTTT. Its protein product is CASSLGVANGYTEAFF.

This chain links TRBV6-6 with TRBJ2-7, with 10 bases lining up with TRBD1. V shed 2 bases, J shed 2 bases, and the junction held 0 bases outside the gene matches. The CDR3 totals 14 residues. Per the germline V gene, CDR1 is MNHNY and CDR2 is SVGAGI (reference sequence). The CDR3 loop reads CASSYGTGAYEQYF. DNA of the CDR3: TGTGCCAGCAGTTACGGGACAGGGGCCTACGAGCAGTACTTC.

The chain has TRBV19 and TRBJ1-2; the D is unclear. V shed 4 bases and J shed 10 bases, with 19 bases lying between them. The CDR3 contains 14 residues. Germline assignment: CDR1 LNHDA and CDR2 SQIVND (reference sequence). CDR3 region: CASSKPRAGELYTF. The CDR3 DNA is TGTGCCAGTAGTAAGCCCCGGGCAGGCGAGCTCTACACCTTC.

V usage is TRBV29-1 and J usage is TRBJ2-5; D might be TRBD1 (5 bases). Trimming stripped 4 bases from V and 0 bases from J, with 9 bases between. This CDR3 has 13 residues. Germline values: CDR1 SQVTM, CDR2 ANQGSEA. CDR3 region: CSVGQLNQETQYF. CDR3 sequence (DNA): TGCAGCGTTGGACAGCTAAACCAAGAGACCCAGTACTTC.

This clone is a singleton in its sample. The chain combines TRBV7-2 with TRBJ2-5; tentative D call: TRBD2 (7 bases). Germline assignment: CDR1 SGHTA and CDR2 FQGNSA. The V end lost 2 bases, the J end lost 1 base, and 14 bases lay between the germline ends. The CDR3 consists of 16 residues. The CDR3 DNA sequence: TGTGCCAGCAGCTTAAGGCGGAGGGGGGGCCAAGAGACCCAGTACTTC. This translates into CASSLRRRGGQETQYF.

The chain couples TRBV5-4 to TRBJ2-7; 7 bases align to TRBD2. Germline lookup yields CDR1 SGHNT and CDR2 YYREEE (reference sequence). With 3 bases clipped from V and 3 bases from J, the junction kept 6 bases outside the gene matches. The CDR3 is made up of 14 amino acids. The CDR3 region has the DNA TGTGCCAGCAGCTCCTCGACTAGCAGCTACGAGCAGTACTTC. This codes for CASSSSTSSYEQYF.

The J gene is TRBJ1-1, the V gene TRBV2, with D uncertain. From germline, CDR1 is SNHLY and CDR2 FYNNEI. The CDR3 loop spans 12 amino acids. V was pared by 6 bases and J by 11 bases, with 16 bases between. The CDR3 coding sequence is TGTGCCAGCAGAATTGTTGGGGTTTTGGCTTTCTTT. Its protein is CASRIVGVLAFF.

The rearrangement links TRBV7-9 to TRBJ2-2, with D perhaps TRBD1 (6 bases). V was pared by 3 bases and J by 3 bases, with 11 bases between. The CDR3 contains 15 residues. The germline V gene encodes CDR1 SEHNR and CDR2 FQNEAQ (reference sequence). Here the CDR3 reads CASSFTDRHTGELFF. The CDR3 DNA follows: TGTGCCAGCAGCTTTACAGACAGGCACACCGGGGAGCTGTTTTTT.

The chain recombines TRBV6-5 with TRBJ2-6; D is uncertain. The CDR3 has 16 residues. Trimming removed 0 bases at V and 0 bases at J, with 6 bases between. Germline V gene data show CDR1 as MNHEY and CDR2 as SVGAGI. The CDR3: CASSYSSFSGANVLTF. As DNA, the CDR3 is TGTGCCAGCAGTTACTCGAGTTTCTCTGGGGCCAACGTCCTGACTTTC.